The rows below give T cell receptor beta chains drawn from one sample of a study of patients and donors after allogeneic stem cell transplantation. TCRdb itself ran the RT-PCR reads through MiXCR, one entry per CDR3 protein. Here the sample spans about a million distinct CDR3 sequences, roughly 18% being singletons. Material for sequencing was blood, either unsorted or a sorted T cell fraction (not recorded which). Receptor source: a human donor who was either an allogeneic HSCT recipient or a stem cell or donor lymphocyte infusion donor (not recorded which). It is not recorded whose cells these are; they may come from a transplant donor. Each CDR3 is given with its conserved first and last residue. The D gene is left open where the match is weak. Rows give clone size only sometimes, using once, few, many, or a class for an expanded clone.

D gene	V gene	clone size	J gene	CDR3 protein	CDR3 DNA
TRBD2	TRBV12-3/TRBV12-4	.	TRBJ2-2	CASNLLSGGPGAGELFF	TGTGCCAGCAACCTCCTTAGCGGGGGGCCTGGTGCCGGGGAGCTGTTTTTT
TRBD2	TRBV10-3	.	TRBJ2-1	CAISVGLAGVDNEQFF	TGTGCCATCAGTGTCGGACTAGCGGGAGTTGACAATGAGCAGTTCTTC
.	TRBV15	few	TRBJ2-2	CATSEESGELFF	TGTGCCACCAGCGAAGAAAGCGGGGAGCTGTTTTTT
.	TRBV5-1	once	TRBJ2-3	CASSSDRGGADTQYF	TGCGCCAGCAGCTCAGACAGGGGAGGGGCAGATACGCAGTATTTT
TRBD2	TRBV10-3	.	TRBJ2-7	CAISAPGTSGSYEQYF	TGTGCCATCAGCGCCCCTGGGACTAGCGGCTCCTACGAGCAGTACTTC
TRBD1	TRBV24-1	.	TRBJ2-1	CATSDPTTGTGMGSYNEQFF	TGTGCCACCAGTGATCCCACAACCGGGACAGGAATGGGCTCCTACAATGAGCAGTTCTTC
.	TRBV2	few	TRBJ2-5	CASSEPGWETQYF	TGTGCCAGCAGTGAGCCAGGGTGGGAGACCCAGTACTTC
TRBD2	TRBV2	few	TRBJ2-1	CASTTSEGSYNEQFF	TGTGCCAGCACTACTAGCGAAGGCTCCTACAATGAGCAGTTCTTC
TRBD1	TRBV9	.	TRBJ1-2	CASSVDGGTGEGYTF	TGTGCCAGCAGCGTAGATGGTGGGACAGGGGAGGGCTACACCTTC
.	TRBV15	.	TRBJ1-2	CATSRTMSSRAYGYTF	TGTGCCACCAGCAGAACTATGTCCAGTAGGGCGTATGGCTACACCTTC
.	TRBV19	few	TRBJ2-5	CASSSSGGEAQYF	TGTGCCAGTAGCTCAAGCGGAGGGGAGGCCCAGTACTTC
.	TRBV7-6	.	TRBJ2-3	CASSLDSRAGDTQYF	TGTGCCAGCAGCTTAGATTCGAGGGCCGGGGATACGCAGTATTTT
.	TRBV19	.	TRBJ2-2	CASSSPSDVEIITGELFF	TGTGCCAGTAGTAGTCCCAGTGACGTGGAGATTATAACCGGGGAGCTGTTTTTT
.	TRBV29-1	many	TRBJ2-3	CSVEWGTSTDTQYF	TGCAGCGTTGAATGGGGGACGAGCACAGATACGCAGTATTTT
.	TRBV27	.	TRBJ1-2	CASSLDRIRYGYTF	TGTGCCAGCAGTTTAGACAGGATCCGCTATGGCTACACCTTC
TRBD2	TRBV12-3/TRBV12-4	.	TRBJ2-1	CASSRLAGGIDEQFF	TGTGCCAGCAGCCGACTAGCGGGAGGTATCGATGAGCAGTTCTTC
.	TRBV2	.	TRBJ1-4	CASSEALPAGPSF	TGTGCCAGCAGTGAAGCGCTTCCGGCAGGGCCCTCCTTT
.	TRBV7-9	many	TRBJ1-1	CASEKGRTEAFF	TGTGCCAGTGAGAAAGGGAGGACTGAAGCTTTCTTT
TRBD2	TRBV20-1	.	TRBJ2-1	CSVSLAGGFNEQFF	TGCAGTGTCTCGCTAGCGGGAGGTTTCAATGAGCAGTTCTTC
TRBD1	TRBV9	many	TRBJ1-2	CASSSGGNYGYTF	TGTGCCAGCTCCTCAGGGGGGAACTATGGCTACACCTTC
.	TRBV12-3/TRBV12-4	few	TRBJ2-1	CASSLMGVGEQFF	TGTGCCAGCAGTTTAATGGGGGTGGGAGAGCAGTTCTTC
TRBD1	TRBV4-1	.	TRBJ2-5	CASSQGALGGKETQYF	TGCGCCAGCAGCCAGGGCGCCTTAGGGGGCAAAGAGACCCAGTACTTC
.	TRBV15	.	TRBJ1-5	CATSQKIDQPQHF	TGTGCCACCAGCCAAAAGATCGATCAGCCCCAGCATTTT
.	TRBV7-9	.	TRBJ1-1	CASSSLGAFF	TGTGCCAGCAGCTCCCTTGGGGCTTTCTTT
TRBD2	TRBV7-2	few	TRBJ2-3	CASSSLLAGEYTQYF	TGTGCCAGCAGCTCGTTACTAGCGGGGGAATATACGCAGTATTTT
.	TRBV20-1	.	TRBJ1-6	CSAGTGTPLHF	TGCAGTGCCGGAACAGGGACACCCCTCCACTTT
TRBD1	TRBV12-3/TRBV12-4	few	TRBJ1-5	CASSPMNNRGRGNQPQHF	TGTGCCAGCAGTCCCATGAACAACAGGGGTCGAGGCAATCAGCCCCAGCATTTT
.	TRBV5-1	many	TRBJ2-1	CASSLEAVSSYNEQFF	TGCGCCAGCAGCTTGGAGGCAGTTAGCTCCTACAATGAGCAGTTCTTC
.	TRBV20-1	.	TRBJ1-4	CSASPPEGNEKLFF	TGCAGTGCTAGCCCGCCGGAGGGGAATGAAAAACTGTTTTTT
TRBD1	TRBV5-4	once	TRBJ1-1	CASSDRTGGQAFF	TGTGCCAGCAGCGACCGGACAGGGGGCCAAGCTTTCTTT
.	TRBV7-3	.	TRBJ1-2	CASSLREGLVNYGYTF	TGTGCCAGCAGCTTACGAGAAGGGTTGGTCAACTATGGCTACACCTTC
.	TRBV7-2	few	TRBJ1-5	CASIADTGRNQPQHF	TGTGCCAGCATTGCAGACACGGGGAGGAATCAGCCCCAGCATTTT
.	TRBV19	.	TRBJ1-1	CASSIWGGTEAFF	TGTGCCAGTAGTATTTGGGGGGGCACTGAAGCTTTCTTT
.	TRBV12-3/TRBV12-4	few	TRBJ2-7	CASSPGKRVNEQYF	TGTGCCAGCAGTCCCGGGAAGAGGGTTAACGAGCAGTACTTC
TRBD2	TRBV4-1	.	TRBJ2-2	CASSPSPDGLAGENDTGELFF	TGCGCCAGCAGCCCTAGCCCAGATGGGCTAGCGGGAGAGAACGACACCGGGGAGCTGTTTTTT
.	TRBV5-6	.	TRBJ2-7	CASSLFRGDSYEQYF	TGTGCCAGCAGCTTGTTTCGGGGAGACTCCTACGAGCAGTACTTC
TRBD2	TRBV20-1	.	TRBJ2-5	CSVERGLQETQYF	TGCAGTGTTGAGCGGGGGCTCCAAGAGACCCAGTACTTC
.	TRBV6-5	.	TRBJ1-2	CASSYADSHGGYTF	TGTGCCAGCAGTTACGCCGACAGCCATGGAGGCTACACCTTC
.	TRBV7-9	.	TRBJ1-1	CASIGEFEAFF	TGTGCCAGCATCGGAGAATTTGAAGCTTTCTTT
TRBD1	TRBV5-1	.	TRBJ2-7	CASSLEGQGVYEQYF	TGCGCCAGCAGCTTGGAGGGACAGGGGGTTTACGAGCAGTACTTC
.	TRBV3-1	.	TRBJ1-1	CASSQVDRGNTEAFF	TGTGCCAGCAGCCAAGTTGACAGAGGCAACACTGAAGCTTTCTTT
TRBD1	TRBV6-4	many	TRBJ1-2	CATQGSGGYGYTF	TGTGCCACCCAGGGGTCAGGGGGCTATGGCTACACCTTC
TRBD1	TRBV7-3	.	TRBJ1-1	CASSLRGGGLNTEAFF	TGTGCCAGCAGCTTAAGAGGGGGCGGTTTGAACACTGAAGCTTTCTTT
TRBD1	TRBV19	.	TRBJ1-1	CASPSQGGSEAFF	TGTGCCAGCCCGAGTCAAGGGGGCTCTGAAGCTTTCTTT
.	TRBV10-3	.	TRBJ1-3	CAISRSDTIYF	TGTGCCATCAGCAGGTCGGACACCATATATTTT
.	TRBV5-1	few	TRBJ2-7	CASFIGSLSNYEQYF	TGCGCCAGCTTTATCGGGAGCCTCTCGAACTACGAGCAGTACTTC
.	TRBV24-1	.	TRBJ2-5	CATSDLWGETQYF	TGTGCCACCAGTGATTTGTGGGGGGAGACCCAGTACTTC
.	TRBV4-2	few	TRBJ1-1	CASSQVEKDFPEAFF	TGTGCCAGCAGCCAAGTTGAGAAAGACTTTCCTGAAGCTTTCTTT
.	TRBV27	.	TRBJ2-1	CASSSTRVGVYNEQFF	TGTGCCAGCAGTTCCACTAGGGTTGGGGTCTACAATGAGCAGTTCTTC
.	TRBV18	.	TRBJ2-1	CASSPRDLSSYNEQFF	TGTGCCAGCTCACCACGTGACCTTAGCTCCTACAATGAGCAGTTCTTC
TRBD2	TRBV12-3/TRBV12-4	.	TRBJ2-1	CASSYGGESSYNEQFF	TGTGCCAGCAGTTATGGGGGGGAGAGCTCCTACAATGAGCAGTTCTTC
.	TRBV5-6	.	TRBJ2-3	CASSAYLRSTGPGTDTQYF	TGTGCCAGCAGCGCATATCTTAGATCCACCGGGCCCGGCACAGATACGCAGTATTTT
.	TRBV3-1	.	TRBJ1-2	CASSQGVHGYTF	TGTGCCAGCAGCCAGGGGGTACATGGCTACACCTTC
.	TRBV5-6	.	TRBJ2-7	CASSLDKGFSYEQYF	TGTGCCAGCAGCCTTGATAAGGGGTTTTCCTACGAGCAGTACTTC
.	TRBV6-2/TRBV6-3	few	TRBJ2-4	CASSSRTESNIQYF	TGTGCCAGCAGTTCCCGGACGGAGTCTAACATTCAGTACTTC
TRBD1	TRBV12-3/TRBV12-4	few	TRBJ2-5	CASSFGFTGTEETQYF	TGTGCCAGCAGTTTCGGTTTTACGGGGACAGAAGAGACCCAGTACTTC